Presented here are 18 T cell receptor beta chains from one specimen sequenced in a study of T cells in tumors after PD-1 blockade (dated by TCRdb to the late 2010s). Library construction relied on the immunoSEQ multiplex PCR assay. TCRdb retrieved this table from immuneACCESS and kept in-frame rearrangements only. Not all clones are present; in checked studies, unresolved V genes account for under half, and no reason is known for the remainder. The sample table shows fewer than 15,000 clones, and 55% to 80% are seen once. The ten largest make up under 30% of the sample. In light of the paper, this sample's time point label describes: before anti-PD-1 therapy. Here the sequenced sample was tumor tissue, taken before anti-PD-1 treatment. The receptors here all came from a human donor with cutaneous squamous cell carcinoma.

This clone was observed a few times. The J gene is TRBJ1-5, the V gene TRBV3-1 (or the pseudogene TRBV3-2), with D perhaps TRBD1 (6 bases). The CDR3 has 14 amino acids. V dropped 1 base and J dropped 4 bases, with 8 bases sitting between them. Germline V lookup: CDR1 LGHDT, CDR2 YNNKEL (reference sequence). CDR3 nucleotides: TGTGCCAGCAGCCAAGGTACAGGGAATCAGCCCCAGCATTTT. It encodes CASSQGTGNQPQHF.

This clone has only a few counts. CDR3 sequence: CASSLVGQGATYEQYF. CDR3 DNA sequence: TGTGCCAGCAGCTTGGTAGGACAGGGGGCTACCTACGAGCAGTACTTC. The chain employs TRBV7-2 and TRBJ2-7; 11 nucleotides line up with TRBD1. After removal of 3 bases from V and 2 bases from J, the junction contained 6 bases not matched to a gene. The CDR3 has 16 amino acids. The germline gives CDR1 SGHTA, CDR2 FQGNSA. Drawing the rest from reference TRBV7-2 and TRBJ2-7, the complete variable domain is GAGVSQSPSNKVTEKGKDVELRCDPISGHTALYWYRQSLGQGLEFLIYFQGNSAPDKSGLPSDRFSAERTGGSVSTLTIQRTQQEDSAVYLCASSLVGQGATYEQYFGPGTRLTVT.

This clone was recorded a few times. The genes are TRBV6-2 or TRBV6-3 and TRBJ2-1, with 13 bases matching TRBD2. The CDR3 contains 20 residues. CDR1 MNHEY and CDR2 SVGEGT come from the germline V gene. The V gene end was trimmed by 6 bases and the J gene end by 3 bases; junction bases not matched to a gene: 17. CDR3 DNA: TGTGCCAGCAGCCTACATTTGGGACTAGCGGGATACCTCAACTACAATGAGCAGTTCTTC. Translated, it gives CASSLHLGLAGYLNYNEQFF.

This clone counts as medium-sized. The chain links TRBV29-1 to TRBJ2-3; 8 nucleotides match TRBD2. The V and J ends lost 7 bases and 3 bases, in that order; junction bases with no gene match: 3. This CDR3 contains 12 residues. Germline CDR1 and CDR2: SQVTM and ANQGSEA. The DNA of the CDR3 is TGCAGCGAACTAGCGGATACAGATACGCAGTATTTT. As protein: CSELADTDTQYF.

This clone was counted a few times. The rearrangement uses TRBV20-1 and TRBJ2-5; weak D call: TRBD2 (7 bases). CDR1 and CDR2 from the germline V gene are DFQATT and SNEGSKA (reference sequence). The V and J ends lost 3 bases and 5 bases respectively, with 13 bases between them. The CDR3 covers 13 residues. Written as DNA, the CDR3 is TGCAGTGCTAGTCGGGGGGCCGGTGAGACCCAGTACTTC. This sequence encodes CSASRGAGETQYF.

The chain's CDR3 is CASSDEDGNNQPQHF. Here the CDR3 DNA reads TGTGCCAGCAGTGACGAGGATGGGAACAATCAGCCCCAGCATTTT. J is TRBJ1-5 and V is TRBV6-4; D remains ambiguous. The V gene lost 2 bases and the J gene lost 3 bases, with 11 bases spanning the gap. The germline CDR1 and CDR2 sequences are MRHNA and SNTAGT. This CDR3 contains 15 residues.

The V and J genes are TRBV4-2 and TRBJ2-3, with 9 bases aligning to TRBD2. Germline trimming cut 0 bases from V and 4 bases from J; bases unmatched to any gene: 8. This CDR3 comprises 17 residues. Germline V gives CDR1 LGHNA, CDR2 YNFKEQ. In DNA, the CDR3 is TGTGCCAGCAGCCAAGATCTCCTGGCGGGAGGGGCAGATACGCAGTATTTT. Residues: CASSQDLLAGGADTQYF.

The chain is built from TRBV12-3 or TRBV12-4 and TRBJ1-2; D might be TRBD1 (6 bases). The ends were cut back, 1 base at V and 10 bases at J, with 13 bases in the middle. The CDR3 sequence is 13 residues long. The CDR3 DNA reads TGTGCCAGCAGTTTAGTGGGGGCGCAGTACTACACCTTC. It translates to CASSLVGAQYYTF.

This chain links TRBV7-9 with TRBJ2-1; 11 bases match TRBD2. The V gene end was trimmed by 7 bases and the J gene end by 8 bases; junction bases not matched to a gene: 10. CDR3 length: 15 residues. Looked up from germline, CDR1 is SEHNR and CDR2 is FQNEAQ (reference sequence). CDR3 sequence (DNA): TGTGCCAGCACCCTTAGCGGGAGGGGTGACGATGAGCAGTTCTTC. Protein sequence: CASTLSGRGDDEQFF. Based on the CDR3 plus reference TRBV7-9 and TRBJ2-1, the full variable domain is DTGVSQNPRHKITKRGQNVTFRCDPISEHNRLYWYRQTLGQGPEFLTYFQNEAQLEKSRLLSDRFSAERPKGSFSTLEIQRTEQGDSAMYLCASTLSGRGDDEQFFGPGTRLTVL.

This clone is classed as medium-sized. The genes are TRBV6-5 and TRBJ2-3, with a weak D call TRBD1 (5 bases). CDR3 size: 11 residues. Trimming removed 2 bases at V and 9 bases at J, with 6 bases between. CDR1 and CDR2 from the germline V gene are MNHEY and SVGAGI. The CDR3 region has the DNA TGTGCCAGCAGTTACCAGGGCACGCAGTATTTT. It encodes CASSYQGTQYF.

The V and J genes are TRBV19 and TRBJ1-5; D unresolved. CDR1 and CDR2 (germline): LNHDA, SQIVND (reference sequence). The V and J ends lost 3 bases and 7 bases respectively, with 10 bases between them. This CDR3 is built from 13 residues. CDR3: CASSMGWGQPQHF. The CDR3 DNA follows: TGTGCCAGTAGTATGGGGTGGGGACAGCCCCAGCATTTT.

This clone appeared once. The CDR3 bases are TGTGCCAGCAGTGAGTACGGCAGGGAATATGGCTACACCTTC. Translation: CASSEYGREYGYTF. The V call is TRBV6-1, the J call TRBJ1-2, with D possibly being TRBD1 (5 bases). Germline V gives CDR1 MNHNS, CDR2 SASEGT. The CDR3 contains 14 residues. Deletions cut 3 bases from V and 5 bases from J, with 13 bases between.

This chain joins TRBV4-2 and TRBJ2-5; 8 bases fit TRBD2. The CDR3 spans 15 residues. The J segment lost 5 bases and the V segment lost 0 bases, leaving 5 bases of the junction unmatched. Per germline, CDR1 LGHNA and CDR2 YNFKEQ. In DNA form, the CDR3 reads TGTGCCAGCAGCCAAGATGCGGGGGGTCGGGAGACCCAGTACTTC. Amino acids: CASSQDAGGRETQYF.

The J gene is TRBJ2-5, the V gene TRBV6-1; possibly TRBD1 for D (6 bases). The CDR3 loop spans 16 amino acids. From germline, CDR1 is MNHNS and CDR2 SASEGT. Trimming removed 4 bases at V and 5 bases at J, with 20 bases between. The CDR3 DNA sequence: TGTGCCAGCAGTGCATCCGGGACAATTAGGCAGGAGACCCAGTACTTC. It specifies CASSASGTIRQETQYF.

This clone has a handful of counts. The chain combines TRBV11-3 with TRBJ2-2, with D unclear. The V gene lost 2 bases and the J gene lost 4 bases, with 8 bases spanning the gap. CDR3 length equals 14 residues. Per the germline V gene, CDR1 is SGHNT and CDR2 is YENEEA. For the CDR3, the DNA is TGTGCCAGCAGCTTAAGTACATCCACCGGGGAGCTGTTTTTT. It is translated as CASSLSTSTGELFF.

The rearrangement uses TRBV19 and TRBJ2-5; the D gene is possibly TRBD2 (5 bases). Germline V lookup: CDR1 LNHDA, CDR2 SQIVND (reference sequence). This CDR3 has 15 residues. V shed 1 base and J shed 5 bases, with 14 bases lying between them. As DNA, the CDR3 is TGTGCCAGTAGTATAGCCGGTACCGGCGGGGAGACCCAGTACTTC. Its translation is CASSIAGTGGETQYF.

There are a few counts of this clone. This chain uses TRBV30 with TRBJ2-6; D is unresolved. V was pared by 2 bases and J by 0 bases, with 8 bases between. Germline CDR1 and CDR2: GTSNPN and SVGIG (reference sequence). The CDR3 is 15 amino acids. The CDR3, as DNA: TGTGCCTGGAGTCCTACAGCCTCTGGGGCCAACGTCCTGACTTTC. Protein sequence: CAWSPTASGANVLTF.

The rearrangement links TRBV30 to TRBJ2-1; a possible D gene is TRBD2 (5 bases). Trimming stripped 5 bases from V and 4 bases from J, with 12 bases between. Germline CDR1 is GTSNPN and CDR2 is SVGIG (reference sequence). The CDR3 totals 13 residues. CDR3 DNA sequence: TGTGCCTGGGAGCCGGGATCTTACAATGAGCAGTTCTTC. Its translation: CAWEPGSYNEQFF.